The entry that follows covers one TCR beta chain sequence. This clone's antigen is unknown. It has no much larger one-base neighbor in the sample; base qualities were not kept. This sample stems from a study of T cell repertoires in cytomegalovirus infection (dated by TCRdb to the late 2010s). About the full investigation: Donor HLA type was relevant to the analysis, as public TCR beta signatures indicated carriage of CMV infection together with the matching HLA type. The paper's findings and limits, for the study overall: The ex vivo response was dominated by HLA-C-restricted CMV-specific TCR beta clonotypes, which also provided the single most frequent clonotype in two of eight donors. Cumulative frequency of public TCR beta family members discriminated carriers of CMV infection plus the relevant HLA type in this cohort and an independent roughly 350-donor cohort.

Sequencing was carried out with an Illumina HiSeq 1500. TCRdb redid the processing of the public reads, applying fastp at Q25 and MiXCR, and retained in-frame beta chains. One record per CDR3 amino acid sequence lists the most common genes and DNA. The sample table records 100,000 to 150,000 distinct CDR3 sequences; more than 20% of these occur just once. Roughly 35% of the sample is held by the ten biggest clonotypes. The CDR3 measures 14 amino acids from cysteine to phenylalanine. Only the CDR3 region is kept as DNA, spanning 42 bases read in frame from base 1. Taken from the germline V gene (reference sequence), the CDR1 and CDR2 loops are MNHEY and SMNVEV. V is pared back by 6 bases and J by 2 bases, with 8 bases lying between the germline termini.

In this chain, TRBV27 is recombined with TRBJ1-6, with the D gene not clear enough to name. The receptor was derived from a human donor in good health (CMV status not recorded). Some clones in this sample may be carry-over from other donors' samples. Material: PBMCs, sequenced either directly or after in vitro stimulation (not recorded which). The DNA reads TGTGCCAGCAGCCTGTGGACCTATAATTCACCCCTCCACTTT. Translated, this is CASSLWTYNSPLHF.